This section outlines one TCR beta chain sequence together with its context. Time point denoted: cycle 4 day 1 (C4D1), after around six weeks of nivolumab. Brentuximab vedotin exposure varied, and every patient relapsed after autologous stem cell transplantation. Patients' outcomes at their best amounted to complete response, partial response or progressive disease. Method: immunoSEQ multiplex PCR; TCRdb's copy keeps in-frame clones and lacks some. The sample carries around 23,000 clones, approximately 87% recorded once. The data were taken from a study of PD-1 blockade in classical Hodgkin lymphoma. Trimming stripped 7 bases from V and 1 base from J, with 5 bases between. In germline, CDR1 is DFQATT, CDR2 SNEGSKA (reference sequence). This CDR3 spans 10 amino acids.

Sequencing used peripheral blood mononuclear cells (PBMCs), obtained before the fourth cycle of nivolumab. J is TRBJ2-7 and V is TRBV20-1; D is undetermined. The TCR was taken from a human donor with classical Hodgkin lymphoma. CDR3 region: CSVRSYEQYF. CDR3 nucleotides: TGCAGTGTTCGATCCTACGAGCAGTACTTC.